The T cell receptor beta chain described here comes from a study of spatial heterogeneity in lung cancer. Across the study: Alpha-chain sequences were consistently detected less often than beta-chain sequences. Findings of the study overall: Ubiquitous expanded TCR counts tracked ubiquitous nonsynonymous mutations, and regional counts tracked regional ones. Tracking of tumor mutation counts was seen in expanded intratumoral alpha and beta TCR counts.

This clonotype is labeled as medium-sized. The antigen is undetermined. TCRdb analysed the 5' RACE reads with MiXCR anew, one entry per CDR3 protein. The profile shows some 4,200 distinct CDR3 sequences, roughly two fifths of them singletons. The time point is: sample taken at primary tumor resection. The donor group consisted of over 55 patients who had untreated, early-stage non-small cell lung cancer. TCRs were sequenced from unsorted whole RNA of tumor, nontumor lung or PBMC. Trimming took 2 bases from V and 8 from J, leaving 14 bases between them. Germline loops: CDR1 SGHRS, CDR2 YFSETQ. The CDR3 is 14 residues long.

J is TRBJ2-1 and V is TRBV5-1; maybe TRBD1 (6 bases). Sequences were derived from lung tumor tissue, sampled at surgery. The receptor comes from a male donor with early-stage non-small cell lung cancer. CDR3 region: CASSLRQARDEQFF. DNA for the CDR3: TGCGCCAGCAGCTTACGACAGGCAAGGGATGAGCAGTTCTTC.